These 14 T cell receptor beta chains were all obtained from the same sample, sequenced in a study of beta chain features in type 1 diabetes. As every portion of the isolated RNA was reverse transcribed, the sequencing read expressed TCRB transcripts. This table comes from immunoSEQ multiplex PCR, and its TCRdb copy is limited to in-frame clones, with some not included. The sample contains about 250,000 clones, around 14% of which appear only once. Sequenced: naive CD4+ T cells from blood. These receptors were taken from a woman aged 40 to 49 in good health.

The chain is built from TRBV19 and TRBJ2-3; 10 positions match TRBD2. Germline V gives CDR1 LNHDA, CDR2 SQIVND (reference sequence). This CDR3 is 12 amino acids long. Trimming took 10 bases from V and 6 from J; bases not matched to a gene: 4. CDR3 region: CATATSGDTQYF. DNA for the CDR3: TGTGCCACCGCGACTAGCGGGGATACGCAGTATTTT.

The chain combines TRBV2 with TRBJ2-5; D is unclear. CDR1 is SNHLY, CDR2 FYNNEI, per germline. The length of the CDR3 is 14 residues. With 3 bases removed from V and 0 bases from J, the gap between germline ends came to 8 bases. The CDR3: CASSDRSNQETQYF. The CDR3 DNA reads TGTGCCAGCAGTGACCGGTCTAACCAAGAGACCCAGTACTTC.

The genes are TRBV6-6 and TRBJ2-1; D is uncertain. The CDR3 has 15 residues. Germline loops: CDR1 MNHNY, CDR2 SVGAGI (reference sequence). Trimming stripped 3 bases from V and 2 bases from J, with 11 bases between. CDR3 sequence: CASSYTLDAYNEQFF. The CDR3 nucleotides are TGTGCCAGCAGTTATACTCTAGACGCCTACAATGAGCAGTTCTTC.

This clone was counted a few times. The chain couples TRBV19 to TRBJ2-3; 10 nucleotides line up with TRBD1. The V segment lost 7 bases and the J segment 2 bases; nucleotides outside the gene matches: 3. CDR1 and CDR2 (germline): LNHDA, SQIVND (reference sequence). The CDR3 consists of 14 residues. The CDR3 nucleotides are TGTGCCAGTAAGACAGGGGGCAACACAGATACGCAGTATTTT. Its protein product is CASKTGGNTDTQYF. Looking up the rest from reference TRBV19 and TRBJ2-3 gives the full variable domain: DGGITQSPKYLFRKEGQNVTLSCEQNLNHDAMYWYRQDPGQGLRLIYYSQIVNDFQKGDIAEGYSVSREKKESFPLTVTSAQKNPTAFYLCASKTGGNTDTQYFGPGTRLTVL.

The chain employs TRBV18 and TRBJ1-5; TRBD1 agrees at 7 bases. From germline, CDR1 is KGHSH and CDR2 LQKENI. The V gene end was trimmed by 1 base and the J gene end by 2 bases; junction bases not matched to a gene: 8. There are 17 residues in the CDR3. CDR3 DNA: TGTGCCAGCTCACCACGGCCACACAGGGGAGGCAATCAGCCCCAGCATTTT. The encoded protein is CASSPRPHRGGNQPQHF.

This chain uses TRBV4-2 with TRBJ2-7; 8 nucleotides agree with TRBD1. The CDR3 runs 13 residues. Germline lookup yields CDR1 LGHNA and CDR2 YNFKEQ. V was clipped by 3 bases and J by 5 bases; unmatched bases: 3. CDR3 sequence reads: CASSHLTGDEQYF. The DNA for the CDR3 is TGTGCCAGCAGCCACCTGACAGGGGACGAGCAGTACTTC.

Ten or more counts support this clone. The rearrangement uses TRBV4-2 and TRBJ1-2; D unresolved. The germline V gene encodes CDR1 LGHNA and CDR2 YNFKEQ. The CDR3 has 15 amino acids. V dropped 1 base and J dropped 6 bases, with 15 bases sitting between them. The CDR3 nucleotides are TGTGCCAGCAGCCAAGCCGGTGACATTGGCGATGGCTACACCTTC. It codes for CASSQAGDIGDGYTF.

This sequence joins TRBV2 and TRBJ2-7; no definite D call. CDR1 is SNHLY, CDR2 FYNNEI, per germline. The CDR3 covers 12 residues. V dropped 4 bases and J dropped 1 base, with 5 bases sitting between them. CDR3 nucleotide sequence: TGTGCCAGCAGTGCTCTGTCCTACGAGCAGTACTTC. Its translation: CASSALSYEQYF.

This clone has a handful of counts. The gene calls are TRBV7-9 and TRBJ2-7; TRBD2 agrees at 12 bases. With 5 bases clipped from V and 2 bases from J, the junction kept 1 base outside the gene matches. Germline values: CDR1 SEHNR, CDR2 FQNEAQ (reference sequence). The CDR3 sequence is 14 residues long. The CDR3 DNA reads TGTGCCAGCAGCACTAGCGGGGGGCCCTACGAGCAGTACTTC. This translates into CASSTSGGPYEQYF.

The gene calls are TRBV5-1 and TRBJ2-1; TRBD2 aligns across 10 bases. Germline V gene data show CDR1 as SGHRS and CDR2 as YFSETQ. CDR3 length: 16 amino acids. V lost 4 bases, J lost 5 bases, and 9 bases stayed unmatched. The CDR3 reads CASSPRGLAGDNEQFF. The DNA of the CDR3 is TGCGCCAGCAGCCCCAGGGGTCTAGCGGGGGACAATGAGCAGTTCTTC.

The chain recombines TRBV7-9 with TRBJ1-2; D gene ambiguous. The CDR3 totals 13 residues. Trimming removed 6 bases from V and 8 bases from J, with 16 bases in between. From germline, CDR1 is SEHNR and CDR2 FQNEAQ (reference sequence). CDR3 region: CASSQLWEEGYTF. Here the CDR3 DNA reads TGTGCCAGCAGTCAACTATGGGAGGAGGGCTACACCTTC.

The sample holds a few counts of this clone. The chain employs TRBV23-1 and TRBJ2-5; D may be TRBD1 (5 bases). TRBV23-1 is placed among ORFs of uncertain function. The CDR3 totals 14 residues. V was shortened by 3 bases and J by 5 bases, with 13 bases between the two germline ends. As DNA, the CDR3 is TGCGCCAGCAGTCATTTTAGGACAATGGAGACCCAGTACTTC. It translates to CASSHFRTMETQYF.

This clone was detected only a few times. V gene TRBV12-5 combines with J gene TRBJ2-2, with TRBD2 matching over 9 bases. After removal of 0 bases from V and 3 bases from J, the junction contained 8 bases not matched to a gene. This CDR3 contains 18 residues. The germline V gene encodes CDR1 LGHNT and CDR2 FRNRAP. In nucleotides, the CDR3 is TGTGCTAGTGGTTTGGTACTTACAGCGGGGGGTTACACCGGGGAGCTGTTTTTT. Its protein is CASGLVLTAGGYTGELFF.

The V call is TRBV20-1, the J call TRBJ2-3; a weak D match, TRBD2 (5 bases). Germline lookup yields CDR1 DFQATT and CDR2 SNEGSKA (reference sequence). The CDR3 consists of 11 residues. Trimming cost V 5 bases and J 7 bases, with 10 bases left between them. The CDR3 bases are TGCAGTGCTGGACTTACTAATACGCAGTATTTT. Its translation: CSAGLTNTQYF.